This T cell receptor beta chain appears in the sequencing data of a study of T-cell reconstitution after alpha-beta-depleted transplantation in children. Study-wide results and limits: The high TCRbeta diversity at day 60 in some patients came from surviving recipient T cells and thymic progenitors. After one year, T-cell counts and TCRbeta diversity mostly came from new T cells.

Comments on this clonotype: Its antigen is unknown.

TCRbeta library construction was performed incorporating unique molecular identifiers. One entry per CDR3 protein results from TCRdb running MiXCR on the PCR reads. The sample includes a few hundred thousand distinct CDR3 sequences, roughly 6.6% seen only once; the top ten take less than 7%. Trimming stripped 4 bases from V and 9 bases from J, with 13 bases between. CDR1 and CDR2 from the germline V gene are SQVTM and ANQGSEA. The CDR3 is made up of 12 amino acids. Source: PBMCs, taken before TCRalphabeta/CD19-depleted stem cell transplant. The sequence derives from a boy under 10 years old with acute lymphoblastic leukemia, due to receive a stem cell transplant. The rearrangement links TRBV29-1 to TRBJ2-4, with TRBD2 as a possible D gene (5 bases). CDR3 bases: TGCAGCGTTGCGGAGGTCAGTCGCATTCAGTACTTC. It translates to CSVAEVSRIQYF.